These 15 T cell receptor beta chains were sequenced from one sample in a study of control samples from healthy donors and cancer patients. Produced via immunoSEQ multiplex PCR; TCRdb's table is partial and in-frame only. The table lists some 120,000 clones, 90% of them singletons. The specimen sequenced was blood. The receptors stem from a man aged 18 to 30 in good health.

This chain links TRBV18 with TRBJ1-4; 7 bases agree with TRBD1. Germline V lookup: CDR1 KGHSH, CDR2 LQKENI. The CDR3 is 14 residues long. J gave up 8 bases and V 2 bases, and 5 bases lay outside the gene matches. The CDR3 DNA reads TGTGCCAGCTCACCAGACAGGGTAAAAGAAAAACTGTTTTTT. Translated: CASSPDRVKEKLFF.

The V and J genes are TRBV30 and TRBJ2-7; maybe TRBD1 (6 bases). Germline V gene sequence: CDR1 GTSNPN, CDR2 SVGIG (reference sequence). Trimming removed 0 bases from V and 4 bases from J, with 16 bases in between. The CDR3 runs 15 residues. The CDR3 DNA reads as TGTGCCTGGAGTGTACTATCTACAGGGCCTTACGAGCAGTACTTC. Encoded protein: CAWSVLSTGPYEQYF.

The chain recombines TRBV6-2 or TRBV6-3 with TRBJ2-3; D gene unclear. The ends were cut back, 0 bases at V and 0 bases at J, with 1 base in the middle. The length of the CDR3 is 13 residues. Germline V gives CDR1 MNHEY, CDR2 SVGEGT. CDR3 region: CASSYSSTDTQYF. The DNA of the CDR3 is TGTGCCAGCAGTTACTCTAGCACAGATACGCAGTATTTT.

The V gene is TRBV15, the J gene TRBJ2-1, with D tentatively TRBD2 (7 bases). Germline V gene lookup returns CDR1 LNHNV and CDR2 YYDKDF (reference sequence). The CDR3 length is 16 residues. V was pared by 9 bases and J by 0 bases, with 18 bases between. The CDR3 region has the DNA TGTGCCACGGGGGCTAGCGGTTACCACTCCTACAATGAGCAGTTCTTC. Encoded protein: CATGASGYHSYNEQFF.

The chain has TRBV24-1 and TRBJ2-1, with 8 bases that match TRBD2. The CDR3 is 18 residues long. The germline V gene encodes CDR1 KGHDR and CDR2 SFDVKD. V lost 3 bases, J lost 0 bases, and 9 bases stayed unmatched. CDR3 DNA: TGTGCCACCAGTGATAGGCTAGCGGGTTCCCTCTCCTACAATGAGCAGTTCTTC. It specifies CATSDRLAGSLSYNEQFF.

In nucleotides, the CDR3 is TGTGCCAGCAGCTTAGGGTCCATGAACACTGAAGCTTTCTTT. This sequence encodes CASSLGSMNTEAFF. The V and J genes are TRBV7-9 and TRBJ1-1; D gene unclear. The CDR3 is 14 amino acids. The germline V gene encodes CDR1 SEHNR and CDR2 FQNEAQ (reference sequence). Trimming removed 1 base at V and 0 bases at J, with 6 bases between. Filled out from reference TRBV7-9 and TRBJ1-1, the complete variable domain reads DTGVSQNPRHKITKRGQNVTFRCDPISEHNRLYWYRQTLGQGPEFLTYFQNEAQLEKSRLLSDRFSAERPKGSFSTLEIQRTEQGDSAMYLCASSLGSMNTEAFFGQGTRLTVV.

The rearrangement links TRBV29-1 to TRBJ2-3; D may be TRBD2 (7 bases). V shed 8 bases and J shed 4 bases, with 13 bases lying between them. The CDR3 is made up of 12 amino acids. Germline loops: CDR1 SQVTM, CDR2 ANQGSEA. The CDR3 DNA sequence: TGCAGCACGAGGGGGGGGGCAGATACGCAGTATTTT. Amino acid sequence: CSTRGGADTQYF.

The chain joins TRBV11-2 to TRBJ2-3; TRBD2 matches 7 bases. The V gene end was trimmed by 3 bases and the J gene end by 7 bases; junction bases not matched to a gene: 16. Germline V gene sequence: CDR1 SGHAT, CDR2 FQNNGV. This CDR3 spans 17 amino acids. The CDR3 protein is CASSFGGELDRGNTQYF. The CDR3 DNA reads as TGTGCCAGCAGCTTTGGGGGGGAGCTAGATCGCGGGAATACGCAGTATTTT.

The chain joins TRBV12-3 or TRBV12-4 to TRBJ2-1, with a tentative D call TRBD1 (6 bases). Trimming shortened V by 9 bases and J by 0 bases, and 9 bases separated the two germline ends. CDR3 size: 13 residues. As DNA, the CDR3 is TGTGCCAGTAGGGGGAGCTCCTACAATGAGCAGTTCTTC. This codes for CASRGSSYNEQFF.

V is TRBV7-3 and J is TRBJ2-3, with 12 bases matching TRBD2. Germline V lookup: CDR1 SGHTA, CDR2 FQGTGA. V gave up 5 bases and J gave up 1 base; unmatched junction bases: 13. The CDR3 sequence is 19 residues long. CDR3 sequence (DNA): TGTGCCAGCAGCCCTAAGGATGCCGGGACTAGCGGGCGCACAGATACGCAGTATTTT. Encoded protein: CASSPKDAGTSGRTDTQYF.

V and J are TRBV28 and TRBJ2-7; D is unresolved. The CDR3 is 12 amino acids. Germline CDR1 MDHEN, CDR2 SYDVKM. V was clipped by 3 bases and J by 2 bases, with 5 bases between them. The CDR3 protein is CASSLRAYEQYF. For the CDR3, the DNA is TGTGCCAGCAGTTTGCGAGCCTACGAGCAGTACTTC.

The CDR3: CASSQGTKNTEAFF. The CDR3 DNA reads as TGTGCCAGCAGCCAAGGGACAAAGAACACTGAAGCTTTCTTT. This chain connects TRBV3-1 (or the pseudogene TRBV3-2) to TRBJ1-1; D perhaps matches TRBD1 (5 bases). Germline loops: CDR1 LGHDT, CDR2 YNNKEL (reference sequence). V shed 1 base and J shed 1 base, with 7 bases lying between them. This CDR3 is built from 14 residues.

The chain has TRBV20-1 and TRBJ2-3; no firm D call. Trimming pared 3 bases from V and 0 bases from J, leaving 7 bases between. The germline CDR1 and CDR2 sequences are DFQATT and SNEGSKA (reference sequence). CDR3 length: 13 amino acids. CDR3 loop: CSASASSTDTQYF. Written as DNA, the CDR3 is TGCAGTGCTAGTGCGTCTAGCACAGATACGCAGTATTTT.

This clone has a single count. The chain uses TRBV7-9 and TRBJ1-1; D unclear. Trimming took off 1 base at V and 0 bases at J, with 6 bases between the two ends. CDR3 length equals 14 residues. In germline, CDR1 is SEHNR, CDR2 FQNEAQ (reference sequence). CDR3 DNA: TGTGCCAGCAGCTTAGACGGACTGAACACTGAAGCTTTCTTT. It translates to CASSLDGLNTEAFF.

The rearrangement joins TRBV7-9 to TRBJ1-4, with TRBD1 as a possible D gene (6 bases). V lost 4 bases, J lost 8 bases, and 11 bases lay in between. The CDR3 extends over 13 amino acids. CDR1 SEHNR and CDR2 FQNEAQ come from the germline V gene (reference sequence). The CDR3 DNA sequence: TGTGCCAGCAGCTGGGGACACTGGGAAAAACTGTTTTTT. Translation gives CASSWGHWEKLFF.